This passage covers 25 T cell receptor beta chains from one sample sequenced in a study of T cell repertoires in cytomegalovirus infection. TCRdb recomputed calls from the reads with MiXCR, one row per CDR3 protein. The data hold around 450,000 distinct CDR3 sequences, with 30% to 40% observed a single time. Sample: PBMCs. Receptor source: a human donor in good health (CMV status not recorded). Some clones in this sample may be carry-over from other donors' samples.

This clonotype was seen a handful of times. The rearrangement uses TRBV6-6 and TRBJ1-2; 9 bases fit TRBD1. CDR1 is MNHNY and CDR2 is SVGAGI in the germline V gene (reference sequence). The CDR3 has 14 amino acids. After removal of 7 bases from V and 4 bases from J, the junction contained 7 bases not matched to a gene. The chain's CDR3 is CASIPDRGIYGYTF. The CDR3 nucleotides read TGTGCCAGCATCCCAGACAGGGGGATCTATGGCTACACCTTC.

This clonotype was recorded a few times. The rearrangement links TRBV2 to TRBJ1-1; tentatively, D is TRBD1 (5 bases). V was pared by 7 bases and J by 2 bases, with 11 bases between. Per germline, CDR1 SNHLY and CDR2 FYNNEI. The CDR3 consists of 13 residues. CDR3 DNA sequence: TGTGCCAGCACCGACGGGGGAAACACTGAAGCTTTCTTT. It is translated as CASTDGGNTEAFF.

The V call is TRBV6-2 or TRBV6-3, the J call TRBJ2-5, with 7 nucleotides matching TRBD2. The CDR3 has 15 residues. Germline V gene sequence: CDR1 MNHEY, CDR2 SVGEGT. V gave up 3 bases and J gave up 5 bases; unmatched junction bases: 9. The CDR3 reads CASSYSEAGRETQYF. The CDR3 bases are TGTGCCAGCAGTTATTCCGAAGCGGGAAGGGAGACCCAGTACTTC.

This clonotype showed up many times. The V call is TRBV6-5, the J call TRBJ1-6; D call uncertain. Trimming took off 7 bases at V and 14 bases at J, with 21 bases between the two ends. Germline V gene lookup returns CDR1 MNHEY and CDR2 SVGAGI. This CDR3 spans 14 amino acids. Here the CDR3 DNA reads TGTGCCAGCACCTCCTCTGCTGGGGTTGCCACCCTCCACTTT. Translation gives CASTSSAGVATLHF.

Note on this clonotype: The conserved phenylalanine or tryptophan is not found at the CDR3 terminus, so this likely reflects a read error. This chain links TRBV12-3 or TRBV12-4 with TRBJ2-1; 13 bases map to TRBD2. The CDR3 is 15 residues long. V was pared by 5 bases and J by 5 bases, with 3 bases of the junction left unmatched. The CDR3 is CASSLLAGGDNEQFL. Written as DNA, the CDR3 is TGTGCCAGCAGTCTACTAGCGGGGGGGGACAATGAGCAGTTCTTA.

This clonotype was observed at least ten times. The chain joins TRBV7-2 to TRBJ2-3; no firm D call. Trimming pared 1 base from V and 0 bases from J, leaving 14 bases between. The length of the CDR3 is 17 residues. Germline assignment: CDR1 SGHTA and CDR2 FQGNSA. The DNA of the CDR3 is TGTGCCAGCAGCTTAGAACAGCCGAAATCTAGCACAGATACGCAGTATTTT. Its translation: CASSLEQPKSSTDTQYF.

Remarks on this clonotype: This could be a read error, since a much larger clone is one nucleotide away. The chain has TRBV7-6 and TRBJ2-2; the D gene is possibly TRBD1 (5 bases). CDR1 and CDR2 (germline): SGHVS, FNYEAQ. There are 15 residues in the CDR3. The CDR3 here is CASRLGAAGTGELFF. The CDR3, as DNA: TGTGCCAGCAGATTAGGGGCAGCAGGCACCGGGGAGCTGTTTTTT.

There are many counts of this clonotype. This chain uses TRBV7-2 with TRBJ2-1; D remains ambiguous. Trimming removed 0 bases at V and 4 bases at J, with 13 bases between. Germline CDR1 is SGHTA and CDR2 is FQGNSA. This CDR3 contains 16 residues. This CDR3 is CASSLAGSIGYNEQFF. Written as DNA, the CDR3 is TGTGCCAGCAGCTTAGCCGGGTCAATAGGGTACAATGAGCAGTTCTTC.

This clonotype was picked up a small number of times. The CDR3 sequence: CASRQTGNNQPQHF. CDR3 in DNA: TGTGCCAGCAGGCAGACAGGGAATAATCAGCCCCAGCATTTT. The V and J genes are TRBV6-5 and TRBJ1-5, with 7 bases aligning to TRBD1. The CDR3 is 14 amino acids. CDR1 and CDR2 from the germline V gene are MNHEY and SVGAGI. V was pared by 6 bases and J by 4 bases, with 6 bases of the junction left unmatched.

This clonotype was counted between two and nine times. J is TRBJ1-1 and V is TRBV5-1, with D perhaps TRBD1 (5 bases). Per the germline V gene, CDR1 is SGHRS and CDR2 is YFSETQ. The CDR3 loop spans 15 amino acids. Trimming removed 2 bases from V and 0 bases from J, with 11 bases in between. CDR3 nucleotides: TGCGCCAGCAGCTTTTCGCCAGGGATGAACACTGAAGCTTTCTTT. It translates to CASSFSPGMNTEAFF.

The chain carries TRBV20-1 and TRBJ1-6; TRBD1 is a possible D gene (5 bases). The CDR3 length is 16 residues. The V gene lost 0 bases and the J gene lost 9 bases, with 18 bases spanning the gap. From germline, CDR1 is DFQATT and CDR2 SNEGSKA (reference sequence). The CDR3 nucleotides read TGCAGTGCTAGAGATGTAGGCAGGGTCGGGAGTTCACCCCTCCACTTT. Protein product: CSARDVGRVGSSPLHF.

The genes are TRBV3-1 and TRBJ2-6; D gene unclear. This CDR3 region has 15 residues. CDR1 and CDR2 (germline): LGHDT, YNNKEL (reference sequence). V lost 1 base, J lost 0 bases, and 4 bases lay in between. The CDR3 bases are TGTGCCAGCAGCCAAGGTGTCTCTGGGGCCAACGTCCTGACTTTC. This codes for CASSQGVSGANVLTF.

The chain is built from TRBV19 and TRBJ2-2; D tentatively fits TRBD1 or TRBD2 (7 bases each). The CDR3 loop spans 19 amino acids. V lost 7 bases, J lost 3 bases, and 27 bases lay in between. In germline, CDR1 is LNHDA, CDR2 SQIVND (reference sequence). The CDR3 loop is CASKEGAARGTTYTGELFF. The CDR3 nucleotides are TGTGCCAGTAAGGAGGGGGCGGCTCGCGGGACTACCTACACCGGGGAGCTGTTTTTT.

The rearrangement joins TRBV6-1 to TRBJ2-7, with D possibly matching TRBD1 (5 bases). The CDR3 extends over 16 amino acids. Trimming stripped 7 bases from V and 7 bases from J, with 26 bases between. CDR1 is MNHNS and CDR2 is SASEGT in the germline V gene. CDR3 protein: CASIYSPSQGYQEQYF. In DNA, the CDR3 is TGTGCCAGCATTTACTCCCCGTCCCAGGGATATCAGGAGCAGTACTTC.

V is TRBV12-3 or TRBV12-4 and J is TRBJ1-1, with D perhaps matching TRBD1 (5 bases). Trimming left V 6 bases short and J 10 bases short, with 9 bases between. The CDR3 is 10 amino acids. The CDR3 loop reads CASRQGAAFF. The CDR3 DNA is TGTGCCAGCAGGCAGGGTGCAGCTTTCTTT.

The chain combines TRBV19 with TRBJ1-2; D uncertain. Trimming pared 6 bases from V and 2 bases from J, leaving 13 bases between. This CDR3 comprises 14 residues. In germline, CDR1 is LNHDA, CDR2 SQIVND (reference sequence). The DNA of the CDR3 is TGTGCCAGTAGCGAAGGAGGAATAAACTATGGCTACACCTTC. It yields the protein CASSEGGINYGYTF.

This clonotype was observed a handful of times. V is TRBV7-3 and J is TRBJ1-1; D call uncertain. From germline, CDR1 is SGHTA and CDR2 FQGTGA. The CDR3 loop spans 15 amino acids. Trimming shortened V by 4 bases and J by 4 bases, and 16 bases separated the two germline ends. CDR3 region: CASSSSGASGTEAFF. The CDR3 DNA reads TGTGCCAGCAGCTCCTCAGGAGCCAGTGGCACTGAAGCTTTCTTT.

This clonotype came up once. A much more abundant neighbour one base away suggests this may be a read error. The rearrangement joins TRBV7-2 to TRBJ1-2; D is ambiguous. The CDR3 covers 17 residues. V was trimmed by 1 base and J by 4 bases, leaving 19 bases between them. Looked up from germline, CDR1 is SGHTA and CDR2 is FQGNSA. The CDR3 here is CASSLVRGIRTGYGYTF. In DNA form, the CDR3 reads TGTGCCAGCAGCTTAGTGCGGGGAATAAGGACGGGCTATGGCTACACCTTC.

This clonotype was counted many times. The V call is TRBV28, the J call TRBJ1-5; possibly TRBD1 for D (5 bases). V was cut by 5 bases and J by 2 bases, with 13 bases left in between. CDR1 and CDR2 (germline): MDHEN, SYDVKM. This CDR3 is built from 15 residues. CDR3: CASSVTGGGNQPQHF. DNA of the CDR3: TGTGCCAGCAGTGTTACAGGAGGCGGCAATCAGCCCCAGCATTTT.

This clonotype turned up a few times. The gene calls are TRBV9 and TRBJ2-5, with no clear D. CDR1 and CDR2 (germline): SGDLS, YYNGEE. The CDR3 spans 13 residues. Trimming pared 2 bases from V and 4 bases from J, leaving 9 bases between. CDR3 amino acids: CASSVAVRETQYF. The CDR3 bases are TGTGCCAGCAGCGTCGCCGTGAGAGAGACCCAGTACTTC.

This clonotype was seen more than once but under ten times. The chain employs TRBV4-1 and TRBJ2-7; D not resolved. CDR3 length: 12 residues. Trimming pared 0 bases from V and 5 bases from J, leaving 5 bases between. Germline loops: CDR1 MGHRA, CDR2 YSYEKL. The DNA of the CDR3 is TGCGCCAGCAGCCAAGATGGCCACGAGCAGTACTTC. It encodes CASSQDGHEQYF.

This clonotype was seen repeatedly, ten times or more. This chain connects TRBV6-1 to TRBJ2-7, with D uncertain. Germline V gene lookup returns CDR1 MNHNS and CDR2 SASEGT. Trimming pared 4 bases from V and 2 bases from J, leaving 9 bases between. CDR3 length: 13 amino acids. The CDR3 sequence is CASSVGSPYEQYF. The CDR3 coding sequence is TGTGCCAGCAGTGTTGGTTCGCCCTACGAGCAGTACTTC.

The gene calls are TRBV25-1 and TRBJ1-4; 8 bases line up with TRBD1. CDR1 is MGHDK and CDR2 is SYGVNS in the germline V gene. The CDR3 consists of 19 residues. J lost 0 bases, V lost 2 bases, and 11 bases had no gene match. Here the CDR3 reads CASSEGRDRWPATNEKLFF. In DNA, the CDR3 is TGTGCCAGCAGTGAAGGCCGGGACAGGTGGCCTGCAACTAATGAAAAACTGTTTTTT.

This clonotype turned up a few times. The CDR3 is CASSRGQRTNEKLFF. CDR3 sequence (DNA): TGTGCCAGCAGCCGTGGACAGCGGACTAATGAAAAACTGTTTTTT. J is TRBJ1-4 and V is TRBV7-6; D possibly corresponds to TRBD1 (6 bases). Germline CDR1 reads SGHVS; CDR2 reads FNYEAQ. The CDR3 is 15 residues long. Trimming took 5 bases from V and 2 from J, leaving 12 bases between them.

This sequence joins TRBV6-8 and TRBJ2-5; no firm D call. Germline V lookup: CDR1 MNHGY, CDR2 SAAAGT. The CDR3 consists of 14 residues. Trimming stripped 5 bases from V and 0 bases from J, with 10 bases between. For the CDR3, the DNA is TGTGCCAGCAGTGGGTGGCCGAACCAAGAGACCCAGTACTTC. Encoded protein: CASSGWPNQETQYF.